This TCR beta chain was observed in a study of OX40 agonist ivuxolimab in advanced cancers. Germline CDR1 reads SGHNT; CDR2 reads YENEEA. Trimming removed 2 bases from V and 1 base from J, with 9 bases in between. The CDR3 runs to 15 residues. The method was immunoSEQ multiplex PCR; TCRdb's version includes in-frame clones alone and lacks a portion of them. The sample lists 70,000 or so clones, around 89% occurring once. The input for sequencing was CD4+ or CD8+ T cells sorted from blood, taken in a trial of the OX40 agonist ivuxolimab. The receptor was isolated from an adult with an advanced solid tumor such as melanoma, head and neck, liver or kidney cancer. V and J are TRBV11-3 and TRBJ1-5; D uncertain. The chain's CDR3 is CASSLHSGSNQPQHF. DNA of the CDR3: TGTGCCAGCAGCTTACATTCGGGGAGCAATCAGCCCCAGCATTTT.